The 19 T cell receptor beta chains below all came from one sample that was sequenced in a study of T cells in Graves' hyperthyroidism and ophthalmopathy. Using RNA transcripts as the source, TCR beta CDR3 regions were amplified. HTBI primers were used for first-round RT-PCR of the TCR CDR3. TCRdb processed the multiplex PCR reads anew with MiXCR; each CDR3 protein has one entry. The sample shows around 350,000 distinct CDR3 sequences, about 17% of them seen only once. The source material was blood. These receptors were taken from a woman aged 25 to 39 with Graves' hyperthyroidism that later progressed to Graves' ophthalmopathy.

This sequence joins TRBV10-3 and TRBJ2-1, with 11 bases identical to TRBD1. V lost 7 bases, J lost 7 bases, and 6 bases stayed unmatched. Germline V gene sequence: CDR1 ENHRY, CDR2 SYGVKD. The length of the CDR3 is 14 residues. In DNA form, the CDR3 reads TGTGCCATCAACGGACAGGGGGCTGGGAATGAGCAGTTCTTC. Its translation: CAINGQGAGNEQFF.

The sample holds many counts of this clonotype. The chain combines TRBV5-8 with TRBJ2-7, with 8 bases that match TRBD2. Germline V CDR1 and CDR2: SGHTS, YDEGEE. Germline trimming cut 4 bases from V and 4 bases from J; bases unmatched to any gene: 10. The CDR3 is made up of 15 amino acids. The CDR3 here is CASSGDGSGSYEQYF. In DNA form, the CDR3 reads TGTGCCAGCAGCGGGGATGGGAGCGGGAGTTACGAGCAGTACTTC.

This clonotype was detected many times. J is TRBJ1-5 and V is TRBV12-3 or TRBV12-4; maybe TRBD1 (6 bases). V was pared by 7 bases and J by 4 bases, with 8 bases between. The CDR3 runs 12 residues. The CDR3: CASTDRNQPQHF. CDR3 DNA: TGTGCCAGCACGGACAGAAATCAGCCCCAGCATTTT.

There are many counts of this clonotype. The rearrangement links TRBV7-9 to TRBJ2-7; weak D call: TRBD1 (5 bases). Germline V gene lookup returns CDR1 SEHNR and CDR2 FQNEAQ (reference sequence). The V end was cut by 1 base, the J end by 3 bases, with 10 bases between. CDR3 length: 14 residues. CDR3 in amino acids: CASSLGVGDYEQYF. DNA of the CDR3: TGTGCCAGCAGCTTAGGAGTAGGGGACTACGAGCAGTACTTC.

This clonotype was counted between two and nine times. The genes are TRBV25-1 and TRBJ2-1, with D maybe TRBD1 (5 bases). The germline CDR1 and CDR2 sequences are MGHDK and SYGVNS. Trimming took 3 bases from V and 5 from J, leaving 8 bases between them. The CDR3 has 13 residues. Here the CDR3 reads CASSDDSNNEQFF. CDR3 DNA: TGTGCCAGCAGTGACGACAGTAACAATGAGCAGTTCTTC.

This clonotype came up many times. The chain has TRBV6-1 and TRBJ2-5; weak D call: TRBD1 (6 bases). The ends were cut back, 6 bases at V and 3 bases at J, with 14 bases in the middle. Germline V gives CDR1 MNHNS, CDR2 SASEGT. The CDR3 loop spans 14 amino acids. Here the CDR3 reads CASRNNRVEETQYF. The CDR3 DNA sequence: TGTGCCAGCAGGAATAACAGGGTCGAAGAGACCCAGTACTTC.

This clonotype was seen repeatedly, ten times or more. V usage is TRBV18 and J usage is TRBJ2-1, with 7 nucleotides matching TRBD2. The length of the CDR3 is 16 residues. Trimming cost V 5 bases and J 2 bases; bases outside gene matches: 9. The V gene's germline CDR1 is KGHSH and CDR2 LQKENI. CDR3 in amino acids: CASSISTAGPYNEQFF. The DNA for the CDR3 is TGTGCCAGCTCAATCAGTACAGCGGGGCCCTACAATGAGCAGTTCTTC.

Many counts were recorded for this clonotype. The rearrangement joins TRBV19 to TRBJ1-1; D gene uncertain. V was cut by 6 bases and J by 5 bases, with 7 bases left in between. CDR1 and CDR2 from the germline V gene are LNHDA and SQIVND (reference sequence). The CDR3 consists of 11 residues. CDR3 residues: CASRAWTEAFF. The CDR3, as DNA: TGTGCCAGTAGGGCATGGACTGAAGCTTTCTTT.

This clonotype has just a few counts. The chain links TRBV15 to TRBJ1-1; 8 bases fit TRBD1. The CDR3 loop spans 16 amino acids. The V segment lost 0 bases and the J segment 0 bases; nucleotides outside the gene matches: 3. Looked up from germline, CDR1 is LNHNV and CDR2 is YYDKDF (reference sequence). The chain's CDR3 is CATSRDPDRVNTEAFF. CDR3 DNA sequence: TGTGCCACCAGCAGAGATCCGGACAGGGTGAACACTGAAGCTTTCTTT.

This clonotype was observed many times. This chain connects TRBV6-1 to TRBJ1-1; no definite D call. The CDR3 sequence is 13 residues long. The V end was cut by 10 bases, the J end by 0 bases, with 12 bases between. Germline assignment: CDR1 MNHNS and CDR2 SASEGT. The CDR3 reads CATQAGLNTEAFF. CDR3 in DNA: TGTGCCACTCAAGCTGGGCTGAACACTGAAGCTTTCTTT.

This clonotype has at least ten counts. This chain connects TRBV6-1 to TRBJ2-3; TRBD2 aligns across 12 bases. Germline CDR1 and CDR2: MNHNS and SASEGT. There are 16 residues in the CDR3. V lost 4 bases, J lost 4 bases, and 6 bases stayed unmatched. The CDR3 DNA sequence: TGTGCCAGCAGTGCGACTAGCGGGAGCGGAGCAGATACGCAGTATTTT. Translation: CASSATSGSGADTQYF.

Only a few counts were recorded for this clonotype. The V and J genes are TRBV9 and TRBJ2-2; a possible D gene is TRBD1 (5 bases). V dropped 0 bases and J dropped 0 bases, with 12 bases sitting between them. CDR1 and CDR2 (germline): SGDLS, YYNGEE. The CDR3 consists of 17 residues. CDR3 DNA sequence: TGTGCCAGCAGCGTAGCGTGGGGCTTATCGAACACCGGGGAGCTGTTTTTT. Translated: CASSVAWGLSNTGELFF.

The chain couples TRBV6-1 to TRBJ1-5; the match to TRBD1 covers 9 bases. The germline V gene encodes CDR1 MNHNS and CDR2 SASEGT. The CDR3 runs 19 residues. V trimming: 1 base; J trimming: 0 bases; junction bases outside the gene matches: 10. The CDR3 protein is CASSEGGPGQGHSNQPQHF. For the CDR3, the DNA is TGTGCCAGCAGTGAAGGGGGTCCGGGACAGGGACATAGCAATCAGCCCCAGCATTTT.

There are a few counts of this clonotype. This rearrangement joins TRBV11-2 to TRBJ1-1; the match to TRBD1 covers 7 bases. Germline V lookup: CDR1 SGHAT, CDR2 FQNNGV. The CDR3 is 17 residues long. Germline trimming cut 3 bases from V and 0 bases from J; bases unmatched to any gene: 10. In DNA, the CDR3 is TGTGCCAGCAGCTTTACAACGGGACAGTCTATGAACACTGAAGCTTTCTTT. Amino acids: CASSFTTGQSMNTEAFF.

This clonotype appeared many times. The CDR3 loop reads CASTAATRGEQFF. The DNA for the CDR3 is TGTGCCAGCACCGCCGCAACAAGAGGTGAGCAGTTCTTC. J is TRBJ2-1 and V is TRBV12-3 or TRBV12-4; D remains unclear. This CDR3 has 13 residues. V was pared by 7 bases and J by 9 bases, with 16 bases between.

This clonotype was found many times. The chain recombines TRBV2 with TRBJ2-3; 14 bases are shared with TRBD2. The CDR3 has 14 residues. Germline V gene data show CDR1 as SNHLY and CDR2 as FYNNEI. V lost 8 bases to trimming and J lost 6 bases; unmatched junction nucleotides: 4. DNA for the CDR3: TGTGCCAGCGGACTAGCGGGAGGAGGTGATACGCAGTATTTT. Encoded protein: CASGLAGGGDTQYF.

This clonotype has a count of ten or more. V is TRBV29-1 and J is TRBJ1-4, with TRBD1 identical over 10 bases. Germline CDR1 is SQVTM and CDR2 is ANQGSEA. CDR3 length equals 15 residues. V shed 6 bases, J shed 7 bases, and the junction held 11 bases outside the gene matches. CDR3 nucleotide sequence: TGCAGCGTGGGGACAGGGGTGGGGCGGGGTGAAAAACTGTTTTTT. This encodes CSVGTGVGRGEKLFF.

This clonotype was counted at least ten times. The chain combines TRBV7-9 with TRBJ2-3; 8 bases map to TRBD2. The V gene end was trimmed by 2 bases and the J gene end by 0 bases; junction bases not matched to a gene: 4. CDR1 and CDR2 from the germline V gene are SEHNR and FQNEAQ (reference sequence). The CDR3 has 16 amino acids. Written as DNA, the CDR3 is TGTGCCAGCAGCTTATGGCCTAGCGGGAGCACAGATACGCAGTATTTT. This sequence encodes CASSLWPSGSTDTQYF.

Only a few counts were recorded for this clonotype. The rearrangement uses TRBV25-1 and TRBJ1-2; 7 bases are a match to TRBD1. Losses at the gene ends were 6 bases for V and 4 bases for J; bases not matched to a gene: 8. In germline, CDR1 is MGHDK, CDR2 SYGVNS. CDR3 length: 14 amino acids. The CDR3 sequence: CASSDRERLYGYTF. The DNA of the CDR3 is TGTGCCAGCAGCGACAGGGAGCGGCTCTATGGCTACACCTTC.